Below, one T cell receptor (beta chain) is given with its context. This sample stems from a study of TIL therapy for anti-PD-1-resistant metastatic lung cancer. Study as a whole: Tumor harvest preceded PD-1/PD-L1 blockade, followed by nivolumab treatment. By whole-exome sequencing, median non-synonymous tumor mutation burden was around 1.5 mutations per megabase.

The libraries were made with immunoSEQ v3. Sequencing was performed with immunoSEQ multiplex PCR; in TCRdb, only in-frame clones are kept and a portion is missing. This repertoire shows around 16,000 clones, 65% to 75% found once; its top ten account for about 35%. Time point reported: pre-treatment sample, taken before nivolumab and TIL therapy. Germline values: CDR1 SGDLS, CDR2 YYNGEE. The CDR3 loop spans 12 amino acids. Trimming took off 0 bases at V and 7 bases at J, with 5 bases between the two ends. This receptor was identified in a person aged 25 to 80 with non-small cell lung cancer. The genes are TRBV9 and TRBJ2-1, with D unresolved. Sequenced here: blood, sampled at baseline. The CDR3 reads CASSVVANEQFF. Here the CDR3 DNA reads TGTGCCAGCAGCGTAGTCGCTAATGAGCAGTTCTTC.